Sequencing of this T cell receptor (beta chain) was carried out in a study of blood T cell repertoires in COVID-19. The germline V and J ends were trimmed by 3 bases and 3 bases, with 20 bases remaining between them. The CDR3 is made up of 17 amino acids. The germline V gene encodes CDR1 SGHTA and CDR2 FQGTGA. TCRdb keeps only in-frame clones here, not all; method: immunoSEQ multiplex PCR. The table has about 190,000 clones, roughly 80% seen once. What was sequenced was peripheral blood. V gene TRBV7-3 combines with J gene TRBJ1-2; possibly TRBD1 for D (5 bases). This TCR was sampled from a man aged 45-65 years who had recovered from COVID-19. CDR3 coding DNA: TGTGCCAGCAGCTTCAATGCGGGGGACGGGAAGGACTATGGCTACACCTTC. It translates to CASSFNAGDGKDYGYTF.